Sequencing of this TCR beta chain was carried out in a study of T-cell reconstitution after alpha-beta-depleted transplantation in children (dated by TCRdb to the mid-2010s). Looking at the study overall: Using TCR repertoire profiling, the study quantitatively followed how T-cell immune reconstitution unfolded in children after TCRalphabeta/CD19-depleted allogeneic hematopoietic cell transplantation.

As regards this clonotype: It lacks a known antigen. Per-nucleotide qualities are absent, and no much larger clonotype sits a single base away.

Preparation of the library involved PCR. The reads were generated on an Illumina HiSeq 2500. To normalize quantification of the TCRbeta repertoire, the TCR libraries were built with molecular barcoding that relied on unique molecular identifiers. TCRdb reworked the public reads: Q25 trimming with fastp, MiXCR clone assembly, productive beta chains retained. Each CDR3 protein gets just one entry, which takes the most common genes and DNA from the rows behind it. The sample includes about 540,000 distinct CDR3 sequences, with approximately 20% observed a single time. The ten biggest clones cover approximately 3% of the sample. From its cysteine to its phenylalanine, the CDR3 spans 14 amino acids. The sequence is cut down to CDR3 DNA, 42 bases in frame from base 1. Trimming at the junction amounts to 1 base on V and 3 bases on J, and the germline ends lie 9 bases apart. From a lookup of the germline V gene, CDR1 and CDR2 are KGHSH and LQKENI.

The chain joins TRBV18 to TRBJ1-1, with the identity of the D gene unclear. This specimen consisted of PBMCs from the stem cell graft donor, obtained from the stem cell graft. The receptor comes from a human donor who donated a stem cell graft to a child with acute lymphoblastic leukemia. At the DNA level, the sequence is TGTGCCAGCTCACCACTACAAGACTACACTGAAGCTTTCTTT. This sequence encodes CASSPLQDYTEAFF.